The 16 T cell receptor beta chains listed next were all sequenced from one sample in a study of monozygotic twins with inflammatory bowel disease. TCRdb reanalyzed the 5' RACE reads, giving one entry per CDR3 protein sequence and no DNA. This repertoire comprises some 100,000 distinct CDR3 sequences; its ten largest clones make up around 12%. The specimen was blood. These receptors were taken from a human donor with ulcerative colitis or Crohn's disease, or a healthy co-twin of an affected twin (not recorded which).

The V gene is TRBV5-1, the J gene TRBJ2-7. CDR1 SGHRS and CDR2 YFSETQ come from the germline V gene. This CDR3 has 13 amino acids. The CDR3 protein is CASSFDSNYEQYF.

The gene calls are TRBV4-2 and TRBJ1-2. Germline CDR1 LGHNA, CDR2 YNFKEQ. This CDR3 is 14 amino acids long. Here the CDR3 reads CASSQKDGNYGYTF.

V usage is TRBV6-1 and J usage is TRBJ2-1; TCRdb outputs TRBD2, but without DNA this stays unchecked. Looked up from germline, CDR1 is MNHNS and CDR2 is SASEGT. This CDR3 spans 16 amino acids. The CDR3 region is CASSKKRERSYNEQFF.

CDR3: CASSLSDTNTEAFF. The V and J genes are TRBV5-1 and TRBJ1-1. CDR3 length: 14 amino acids. The germline gives CDR1 SGHRS, CDR2 YFSETQ.

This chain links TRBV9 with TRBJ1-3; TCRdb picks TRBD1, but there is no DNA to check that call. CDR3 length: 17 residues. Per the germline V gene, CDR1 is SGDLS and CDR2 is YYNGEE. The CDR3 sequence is CASSVESGTNSGNTIYF.

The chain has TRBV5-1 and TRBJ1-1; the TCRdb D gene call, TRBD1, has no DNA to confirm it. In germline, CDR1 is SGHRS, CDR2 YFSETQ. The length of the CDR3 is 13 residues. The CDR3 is CASSQGATTEAFF. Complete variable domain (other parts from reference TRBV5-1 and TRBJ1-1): KAGVTQTPRYLIKTRGQQVTLSCSPISGHRSVSWYQQTPGQGLQFLFEYFSETQRNKGNFPGRFSGRQFSNSRSEMNVSTLELGDSALYLCASSQGATTEAFFGQGTRLTVV.

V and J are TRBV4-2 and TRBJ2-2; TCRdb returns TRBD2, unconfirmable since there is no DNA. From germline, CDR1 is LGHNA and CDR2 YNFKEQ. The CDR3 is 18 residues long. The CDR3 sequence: CASSQEELAGVKTGELFF.

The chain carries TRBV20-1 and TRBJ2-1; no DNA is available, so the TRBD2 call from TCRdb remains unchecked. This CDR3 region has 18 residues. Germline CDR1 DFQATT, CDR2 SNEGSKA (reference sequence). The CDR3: CSASNIIAGWDSYNEQFF.

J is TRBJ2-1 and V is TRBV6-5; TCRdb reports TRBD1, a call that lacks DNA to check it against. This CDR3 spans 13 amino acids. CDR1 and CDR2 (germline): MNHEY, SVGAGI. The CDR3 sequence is CASSYTRGGEQFF.

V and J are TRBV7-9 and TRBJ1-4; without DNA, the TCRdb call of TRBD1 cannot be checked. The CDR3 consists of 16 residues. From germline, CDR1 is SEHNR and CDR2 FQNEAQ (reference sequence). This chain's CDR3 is CASSAAGEARGEKLFF. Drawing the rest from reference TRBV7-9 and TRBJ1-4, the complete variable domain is DTGVSQNPRHKITKRGQNVTFRCDPISEHNRLYWYRQTLGQGPEFLTYFQNEAQLEKSRLLSDRFSAERPKGSFSTLEIQRTEQGDSAMYLCASSAAGEARGEKLFFGSGTQLSVL.

The chain's CDR3 is CASSLRDNEKLFF. The chain couples TRBV27 to TRBJ1-4. CDR1 and CDR2 (germline): MNHEY, SMNVEV (reference sequence). This CDR3 comprises 13 residues. Using reference TRBV27 and TRBJ1-4 for the parts outside the CDR3, the full variable domain is EAQVTQNPRYLITVTGKKLTVTCSQNMNHEYMSWYRQDPGLGLRQIYYSMNVEVTDKGDVPEGYKVSRKEKRNFPLILESPSPNQTSLYFCASSLRDNEKLFFGSGTQLSVL.

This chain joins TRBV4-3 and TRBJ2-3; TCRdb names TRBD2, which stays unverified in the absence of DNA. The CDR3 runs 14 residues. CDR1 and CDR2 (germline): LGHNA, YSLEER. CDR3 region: CASSPSGSTDTQYF.

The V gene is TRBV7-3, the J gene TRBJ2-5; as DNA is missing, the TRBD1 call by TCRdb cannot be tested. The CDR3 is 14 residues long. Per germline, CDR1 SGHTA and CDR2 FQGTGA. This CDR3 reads CASSLGGHQETQYF.

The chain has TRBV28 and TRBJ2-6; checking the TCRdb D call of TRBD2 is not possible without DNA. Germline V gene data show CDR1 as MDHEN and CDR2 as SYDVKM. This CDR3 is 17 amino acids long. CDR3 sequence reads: CASSPSRDSSGANVLTF. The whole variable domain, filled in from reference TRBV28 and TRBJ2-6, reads DVKVTQSSRYLVKRTGEKVFLECVQDMDHENMFWYRQDPGLGLRLIYFSYDVKMKEKGDIPEGYSVSREKKERFSLILESASTNQTSMYLCASSPSRDSSGANVLTFGAGSRLTVL.

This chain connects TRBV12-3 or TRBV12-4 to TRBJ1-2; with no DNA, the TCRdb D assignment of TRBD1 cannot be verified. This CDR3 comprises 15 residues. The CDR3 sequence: CASSFVAGGDYGYTF.

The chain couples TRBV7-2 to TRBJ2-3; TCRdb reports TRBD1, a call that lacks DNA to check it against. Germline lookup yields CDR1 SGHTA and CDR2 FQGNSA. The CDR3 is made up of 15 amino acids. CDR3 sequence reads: CASSYRDRRTDTQYF.